What follows are 22 T cell receptor beta chains derived from one specimen sequenced in a study of blood T cell repertoires in COVID-19. TCRdb's copy holds only in-frame clones and misses some; the assay was immunoSEQ multiplex PCR. The table has more than 150,000 clones, 80% to 90% seen once. Sequencing was performed on peripheral blood. Receptors originate from a man between 40 and 49 years old with active or convalescent COVID-19.

The V call is TRBV2, the J call TRBJ1-2; 11 nucleotides agree with TRBD1. CDR3 length equals 15 residues. J lost 3 bases, V lost 8 bases, and 8 bases had no gene match. Germline CDR1 and CDR2: SNHLY and FYNNEI. The CDR3 is CASSGTGGADYGYTF. CDR3 bases: TGTGCCAGCTCCGGGACAGGGGGAGCCGACTATGGCTACACCTTC. Together with reference TRBV2 and TRBJ1-2, the CDR3 gives the full variable domain: EPEVTQTPSHQVTQMGQEVILRCVPISNHLYFYWYRQILGQKVEFLVSFYNNEISEKSEIFDDQFSVERPDGSNFTLKIRSTKLEDSAMYFCASSGTGGADYGYTFGSGTRLTVV.

The chain combines TRBV7-9 with TRBJ1-5; D is undetermined. The CDR3 consists of 12 residues. Trimming pared 4 bases from V and 5 bases from J, leaving 6 bases between. Germline V gives CDR1 SEHNR, CDR2 FQNEAQ (reference sequence). The CDR3 here is CASSYTDQPQHF. In DNA, the CDR3 is TGTGCCAGCAGCTATACAGATCAGCCCCAGCATTTT.

The chain combines TRBV12-3 or TRBV12-4 with TRBJ1-1; no reliable D call. The CDR3 loop spans 12 amino acids. V dropped 2 bases and J dropped 4 bases, with 5 bases sitting between them. For the CDR3, the DNA is TGTGCCAGCAGTTTAATCAGCACTGAAGCTTTCTTT. Translated, it gives CASSLISTEAFF.

The rearrangement links TRBV7-2 to TRBJ1-2, with D maybe TRBD1 (5 bases). The germline CDR1 and CDR2 sequences are SGHTA and FQGNSA. The CDR3 loop spans 15 amino acids. V was shortened by 6 bases and J by 5 bases, with 19 bases between the two germline ends. CDR3 coding DNA: TGTGCCAGCAGTTTGATAGGGGCAGGCAGTTATGGCTACACCTTC. Its protein product is CASSLIGAGSYGYTF. Filled out from reference TRBV7-2 and TRBJ1-2, the complete variable domain reads GAGVSQSPSNKVTEKGKDVELRCDPISGHTALYWYRQSLGQGLEFLIYFQGNSAPDKSGLPSDRFSAERTGGSVSTLTIQRTQQEDSAVYLCASSLIGAGSYGYTFGSGTRLTVV.

The V call is TRBV11-2, the J call TRBJ2-7, with a possible D match to TRBD1 (6 bases). Trimming took off 2 bases at V and 7 bases at J, with 15 bases between the two ends. Germline V gives CDR1 SGHAT, CDR2 FQNNGV. CDR3 length equals 14 residues. The CDR3: CASSLLQGRGEQYF. As DNA, the CDR3 is TGTGCCAGCAGCTTACTCCAGGGGAGAGGAGAGCAGTACTTC.

The chain recombines TRBV19 with TRBJ1-5; D unresolved. V lost 1 base and J lost 9, with 13 bases in between. Germline V gives CDR1 LNHDA, CDR2 SQIVND (reference sequence). The CDR3 is 14 residues long. The CDR3 loop is CASSIGRESRPQHF. For the CDR3, the DNA is TGTGCCAGTAGTATAGGGAGGGAATCTAGGCCCCAGCATTTT.

This sequence joins TRBV2 and TRBJ2-3; TRBD2 matches 9 bases. The CDR3 runs to 16 residues. CDR1 and CDR2 from the germline V gene are SNHLY and FYNNEI. J gave up 1 base and V 3 bases, and 5 bases lay outside the gene matches. This chain's CDR3 is CASSEGSGGGTDTQYF. The CDR3 nucleotides are TGTGCCAGCAGTGAGGGTAGCGGGGGAGGCACAGATACGCAGTATTTT. Supplemented by reference TRBV2 and TRBJ2-3, the full variable domain reads EPEVTQTPSHQVTQMGQEVILRCVPISNHLYFYWYRQILGQKVEFLVSFYNNEISEKSEIFDDQFSVERPDGSNFTLKIRSTKLEDSAMYFCASSEGSGGGTDTQYFGPGTRLTVL.

CDR3 in amino acids: CASSRHRGDTEAFF. For the CDR3, the DNA is TGTGCCAGCAGCCGACACAGGGGGGACACTGAAGCTTTCTTT. This chain connects TRBV3-1 (or the pseudogene TRBV3-2) to TRBJ1-1; TRBD1 agrees at 8 bases. This CDR3 contains 14 residues. Germline lookup yields CDR1 LGHDT and CDR2 YNNKEL (reference sequence). The J segment lost 3 bases and the V segment lost 4 bases, leaving 4 bases of the junction unmatched.

The chain employs TRBV30 and TRBJ2-5; D uncertain. V was cut by 3 bases and J by 4 bases, with 9 bases left in between. This CDR3 has 12 residues. Germline CDR1 is GTSNPN and CDR2 is SVGIG (reference sequence). The CDR3 loop is CAWSLGLETQYF. The CDR3 bases are TGTGCCTGGAGCCTTGGCTTAGAGACCCAGTACTTC.

This clone occurred once. The V call is TRBV4-2, the J call TRBJ1-4; maybe TRBD1 (6 bases). Germline V gives CDR1 LGHNA, CDR2 YNFKEQ. The CDR3 is 15 amino acids. The ends were cut back, 0 bases at V and 8 bases at J, with 13 bases in the middle. The CDR3 region has the DNA TGTGCCAGCAGCCAAGAAGAGGGGGTTTACGAAAAACTGTTTTTT. This gives the protein CASSQEEGVYEKLFF.

J is TRBJ1-6 and V is TRBV5-6; tentative D call: TRBD1 (6 bases). Trimming took off 0 bases at V and 10 bases at J, with 17 bases between the two ends. The germline V gene encodes CDR1 SGHDT and CDR2 YYEEEE. The CDR3 extends over 16 amino acids. In DNA, the CDR3 is TGTGCCAGCAGCTTGGTGGGCAGGGGCCCGATATCACCCCTCCACTTT. Residues: CASSLVGRGPISPLHF.

J is TRBJ1-4 and V is TRBV2; no reliable D call. CDR1 and CDR2 (germline): SNHLY, FYNNEI. The CDR3 length is 13 residues. The V end lost 8 bases, the J end lost 5 bases, and 12 bases lay between the germline ends. The chain's CDR3 is CASRVVENEKLFF. The CDR3 nucleotides are TGTGCCAGCCGCGTAGTAGAAAATGAAAAACTGTTTTTT.

This chain uses TRBV27 with TRBJ2-7; D is perhaps TRBD1 (5 bases). The CDR3 has 13 residues. The germline gives CDR1 MNHEY, CDR2 SMNVEV (reference sequence). The V end was cut by 2 bases, the J end by 2 bases, with 7 bases between. CDR3 in DNA: TGTGCCAGCAGTTTAAGGGGTGCCTACGAGCAGTACTTC. This translates into CASSLRGAYEQYF.

This clone has just a few counts. The CDR3: CASTSTGLGNTIYF. As DNA, the CDR3 is TGTGCCAGCACCTCGACAGGGTTGGGAAACACCATATATTTT. The rearrangement joins TRBV11-2 to TRBJ1-3; 7 bases are shared with TRBD1. This CDR3 is 14 amino acids long. Germline CDR1 is SGHAT and CDR2 is FQNNGV. The junction had 7 bases not matched to a gene; V was cut back by 7 bases and J by 4 bases.

The chain uses TRBV2 and TRBJ1-2; 11 bases align to TRBD1. The J segment lost 8 bases and the V segment lost 5 bases, leaving 7 bases of the junction unmatched. Germline values: CDR1 SNHLY, CDR2 FYNNEI. The CDR3 has 14 amino acids. CDR3 nucleotide sequence: TGTGCCAGCAGTAAAGGACAGGGGGCTTCGGGCTACACCTTC. As protein: CASSKGQGASGYTF.

V and J are TRBV7-9 and TRBJ1-5; D is unresolved. Germline V gene lookup returns CDR1 SEHNR and CDR2 FQNEAQ (reference sequence). The ends were cut back, 5 bases at V and 6 bases at J, with 8 bases in the middle. The CDR3 is 12 amino acids. The CDR3 loop reads CASSANFQPQHF. DNA for the CDR3: TGTGCCAGCAGCGCTAACTTTCAGCCCCAGCATTTT.

The chain links TRBV5-1 to TRBJ2-1; 11 positions match TRBD2. The germline gives CDR1 SGHRS, CDR2 YFSETQ. The CDR3 consists of 17 residues. The junction had 9 bases not matched to a gene; V was cut back by 1 base and J by 6 bases. CDR3 coding DNA: TGCGCCAGCAGCTTGACTAGCGGGGGCCCAAGTGGCAATGAGCAGTTCTTC. Translating gives CASSLTSGGPSGNEQFF.

This clone has a handful of counts. The rearrangement uses TRBV5-1 and TRBJ2-1, with D possibly matching TRBD2 (6 bases). CDR1 is SGHRS and CDR2 is YFSETQ in the germline V gene. Trimming left V 0 bases short and J 0 bases short, with 10 bases between. This CDR3 spans 16 amino acids. The CDR3 nucleotides read TGCGCCAGCAGCTTGGATGGGGGGAACTCCTACAATGAGCAGTTCTTC. This codes for CASSLDGGNSYNEQFF.

This clone showed up just a few times. The CDR3, as DNA: TGTGCCAGCAGCCAAGAAAGGGAGGGGCAGCCCCAGCATTTT. Its protein product is CASSQEREGQPQHF. The chain has TRBV4-2 and TRBJ1-5; D is possibly TRBD1 (5 bases). Germline V lookup: CDR1 LGHNA, CDR2 YNFKEQ. The CDR3 covers 14 residues. Trimming cost V 0 bases and J 7 bases, with 10 bases left between them.

This clone was observed a single time. This chain links TRBV15 with TRBJ2-7, with no clear D. The CDR3 has 12 amino acids. V was pared by 6 bases and J by 4 bases, with 10 bases between. Germline assignment: CDR1 LNHNV and CDR2 YYDKDF (reference sequence). The CDR3 region has the DNA TGTGCCACCAGGGGCAGATTTTACGAGCAGTACTTC. Translation: CATRGRFYEQYF.

This clone was detected only a few times. The V gene is TRBV5-4, the J gene TRBJ1-2, with 7 bases aligning to TRBD1. The CDR3 covers 14 residues. V lost 7 bases and J lost 6; bases outside the gene matches: 12. The germline V gene has CDR1 SGHNT and CDR2 YYREEE (reference sequence). The CDR3 reads CASGHRGAQNGYTF. The DNA of the CDR3 is TGTGCCAGCGGGCACAGGGGAGCGCAGAATGGCTACACCTTC.

This rearrangement joins TRBV3-1 (or the pseudogene TRBV3-2) to TRBJ1-2; D is undetermined. The CDR3 runs to 13 residues. Germline V CDR1 and CDR2: LGHDT, YNNKEL (reference sequence). V was pared by 4 bases and J by 5 bases, with 11 bases between. In nucleotides, the CDR3 is TGTGCCAGCAGCCCCTCCGGTTGGTATGGCTACACCTTC. Residues: CASSPSGWYGYTF.